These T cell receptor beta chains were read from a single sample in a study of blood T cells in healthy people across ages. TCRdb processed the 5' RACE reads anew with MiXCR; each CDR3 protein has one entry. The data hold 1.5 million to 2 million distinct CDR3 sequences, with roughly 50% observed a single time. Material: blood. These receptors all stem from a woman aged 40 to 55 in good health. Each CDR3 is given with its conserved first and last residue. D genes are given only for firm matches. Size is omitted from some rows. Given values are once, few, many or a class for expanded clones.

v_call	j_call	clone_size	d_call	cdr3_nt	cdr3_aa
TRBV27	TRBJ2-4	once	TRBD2	TGCGCCAGCAGTCCGCGGACTAGCGGGGGCAAAAACATTCAGTACTTC	CASSPRTSGGKNIQYF
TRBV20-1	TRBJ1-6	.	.	TGCAGTGTCCCTAAAGGAGAACTCGGTTCACCCCTCCACTTT	CSVPKGELGSPLHF
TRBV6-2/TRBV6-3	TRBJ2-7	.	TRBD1	TGTGCCAGCAGTTTCCTCCGGGACAGGGCCAACGAGCAGTACTTC	CASSFLRDRANEQYF
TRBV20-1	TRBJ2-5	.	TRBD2	TGCAGTGCTGTGCGGGGGGCCTTAGAGACCCAGTACTTC	CSAVRGALETQYF
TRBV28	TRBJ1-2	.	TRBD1	TGTGCCGGCAGTTTACGACAGGGGAGAAACTATGGCTACACCTTC	CAGSLRQGRNYGYTF
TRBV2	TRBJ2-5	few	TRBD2	TGTGCCAGCAGGCGGGGGTTGTACCAAGAGACCCAGTACTTC	CASRRGLYQETQYF
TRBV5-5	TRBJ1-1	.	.	TGTGCCAGCAGCCCCCGACAGATGAACACTGAAGCTTTCTTT	CASSPRQMNTEAFF
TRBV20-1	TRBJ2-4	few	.	TGCAGTGCTAGAGTAGCAGGATCTCTAGCCAAAAACATTCAGTACTTC	CSARVAGSLAKNIQYF
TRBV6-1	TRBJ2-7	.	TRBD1	TGTGCCAGCAGTGAGACAGGGGTCCCCAACGAGCAGTACTTC	CASSETGVPNEQYF
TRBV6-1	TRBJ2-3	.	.	TGTGCCAGCTTCGGCCTAGCTATCACAGATACGCAGTATTTT	CASFGLAITDTQYF
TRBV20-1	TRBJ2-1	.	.	TGCAGTGCTAGAGAGGGGGTTATGGATGAGCAGTTCTTC	CSAREGVMDEQFF
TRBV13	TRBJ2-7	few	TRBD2	TGTGCCAGCAGCTGGGGGACTAACTACTACGAGCAGTACTTC	CASSWGTNYYEQYF
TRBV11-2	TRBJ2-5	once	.	TGTGCCAGCAGCTTAGATCCCGGGACATACTACCAAGAGACCCAGTACTTC	CASSLDPGTYYQETQYF
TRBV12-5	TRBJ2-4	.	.	TGTGCTAGTGGTTTAAGGAGGCGGAATCGGGAAAACATTCAGTACTTC	CASGLRRRNRENIQYF
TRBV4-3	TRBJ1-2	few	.	TGCGCCAGCAGCCTGACCGGGACACTAGCCTTGGCGGGTGGCTACACCTTC	CASSLTGTLALAGGYTF
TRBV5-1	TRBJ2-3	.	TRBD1	TGCGCCAGCAGCTTCACCGGGACAGACTATACAGATACGCAGTATTTT	CASSFTGTDYTDTQYF
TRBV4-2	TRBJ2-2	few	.	TGTGCCAGCAGCCCCTTGAACACCGGGGAGCTGTTTTTT	CASSPLNTGELFF
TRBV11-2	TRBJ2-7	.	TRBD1	TGTGCCAGCAGCTTAGTTAGTGGGGACAGGAGCTCCTACGAGCAGTACTTC	CASSLVSGDRSSYEQYF
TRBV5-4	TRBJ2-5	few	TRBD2	TGTGCCAGCAGCCCAGTCGGACTAGCCCAAGAGACCCAGTACTTC	CASSPVGLAQETQYF
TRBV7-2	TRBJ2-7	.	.	TGTGCCAGCAGCTTAGGGGGGTACGGCTCCTACGAGCAGTACTTC	CASSLGGYGSYEQYF